This T cell receptor (beta chain) is drawn from a study of cytomegalovirus exposure and HLA in healthy donors. PCR involved 60 Vbeta and 13 Jbeta primers. Libraries were prepared by immunoSEQ multiplex PCR; TCRdb keeps only in-frame clonotypes and omits some of them. Of 150,000 to 200,000 clones in the sample, roughly 68% were seen once. Study-wide results and caveats: Association with HLA alleles at 0.05 false discovery rate was found for some 18,000 TCR beta sequences in a later analysis.

For this clone: Its antigen remains unknown.

Germline lookup yields CDR1 SGHRS and CDR2 YFSETQ. This CDR3 region has 14 residues. This chain joins TRBV5-1 and TRBJ2-5; D might be TRBD1 (6 bases). The DNA end favors TRBJ2-7, so the J call may be wrong. The TCR sequence derives from a man aged 25-45 years in good health and CMV-seropositive. The specimen was PBMCs. This chain's CDR3 is CASSLEGQTYEQYF. The DNA for the CDR3 is TGCGCCAGCAGCTTGGAAGGACAGACCTACGAGCAGTACTTC.